The TCR beta chain described here comes from a study of Graves' ophthalmopathy and Graves' hyperthyroidism. CDR3 regions of TCR beta were amplified from RNA transcripts. Scientists carried out first-round RT-PCR using HTBI primers and then a second-round multiplex PCR. TCRdb used MiXCR to reprocess the multiplex PCR reads, holding one entry per CDR3 protein. The sample shows over a million distinct CDR3 sequences, roughly 35% of them seen only once. What was sequenced was peripheral blood or thyroid tissue (not recorded which). The sequence came from an adult man with Graves' hyperthyroidism.

DNA for the CDR3: TGTGCTAGTGGTTTGTTTAGGGGACCCAATGGGCACAATCAGCCCCAGCATTTT. It codes for CASGLFRGPNGHNQPQHF. The V and J genes are TRBV7-9 and TRBJ1-5; tentatively, D is TRBD1 (5 bases). The CDR3 loop spans 18 amino acids. CDR1 SEHNR and CDR2 FQNEAQ come from the germline V gene (reference sequence).